This T cell receptor (beta chain) was obtained from a study of blood T cells in healthy people across ages. The CDR3 length is 15 residues. With 3 bases removed from V and 8 bases from J, the gap between germline ends came to 15 bases. The germline V gene has CDR1 KGHDR and CDR2 SFDVKD. Findings and caveats of the study: The study could not conclusively compare naive and antigen-experienced cells, given its unsorted PBMCs.

The authors ran a second PCR of about 6 to 12 cycles using a sample-barcoded 5' primer and a J-beta primer mix. Each CDR3 protein gets one entry after TCRdb re-called the 5' RACE reads with MiXCR. The data hold around 1,000,000 distinct CDR3 sequences, with around 27% observed a single time. This clonotype turned up a few times. The antigen is unknown. These data are also associated with another study on T cells of mothers and their children. That work adds: The effect of thymic selection on TCR recombination output is similar between related and unrelated pairs. Versus unrelated pairs, overlap was slightly higher in related mother-child pairs, without reaching significance.

The source of this sequence is a girl aged 2 to 10 in good health. Specimen: blood. The rearrangement uses TRBV24-1 and TRBJ2-2; a possible D gene is TRBD2 (6 bases). CDR3 protein: CATSDRGSPGGELFF. The CDR3, as DNA: TGTGCCACCAGTGATCGGGGGTCCCCGGGGGGGGAGCTGTTTTTT.